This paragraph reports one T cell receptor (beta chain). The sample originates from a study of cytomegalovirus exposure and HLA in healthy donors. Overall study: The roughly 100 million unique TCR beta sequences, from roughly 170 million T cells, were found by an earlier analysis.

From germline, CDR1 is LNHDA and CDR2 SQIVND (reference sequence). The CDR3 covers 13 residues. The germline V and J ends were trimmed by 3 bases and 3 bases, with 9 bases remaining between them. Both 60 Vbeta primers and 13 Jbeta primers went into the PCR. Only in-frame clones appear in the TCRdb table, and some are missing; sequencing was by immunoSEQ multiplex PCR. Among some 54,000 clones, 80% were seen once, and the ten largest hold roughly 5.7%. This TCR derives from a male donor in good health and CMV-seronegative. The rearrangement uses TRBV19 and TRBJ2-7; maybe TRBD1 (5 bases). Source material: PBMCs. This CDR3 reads CASSISDSYEQYF. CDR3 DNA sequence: TGTGCCAGTAGTATCAGCGACAGCTACGAGCAGTACTTC. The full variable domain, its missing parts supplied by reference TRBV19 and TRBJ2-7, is DGGITQSPKYLFRKEGQNVTLSCEQNLNHDAMYWYRQDPGQGLRLIYYSQIVNDFQKGDIAEGYSVSREKKESFPLTVTSAQKNPTAFYLCASSISDSYEQYFGPGTRLTVT.